These 20 T cell receptor beta chains share one sample of origin, sequenced in a study of CDR3 diversity in severe acne. TCRdb processed the PCR reads anew with MiXCR; each CDR3 protein has one entry. The sample shows about 86,000 distinct CDR3 sequences, 45% to 65% of them seen only once. Sequencing was carried out using blood. These receptors were collected from a male donor in good health, without acne.

The chain uses TRBV3-1 and TRBJ2-5, with a possible D match to TRBD2 (7 bases). CDR1 is LGHDT and CDR2 is YNNKEL in the germline V gene (reference sequence). The CDR3 totals 14 residues. Between the trimmed V and J ends, which lost 1 base and 5 bases, there was a span of 11 bases. The CDR3 bases are TGTGCCAGCAGCCAAGGGGGGGGGCGGGAGACCCAGTACTTC. Encoded protein: CASSQGGGRETQYF.

Ten or more counts support this clonotype. The V gene is TRBV6-1, the J gene TRBJ1-2; D possibly corresponds to TRBD1 (6 bases). Germline assignment: CDR1 MNHNS and CDR2 SASEGT. The V and J ends lost 5 bases and 7 bases respectively, with 17 bases between them. This CDR3 spans 14 amino acids. DNA for the CDR3: TGTGCCAGCAGTATTGACAGGCGGGGGGGTGGCTACACCTTC. Translation gives CASSIDRRGGGYTF.

Turning to this clonotype: This likely comes from a read error, as the CDR3 has no conserved phenylalanine or tryptophan at its end. It is unclear where the CDR3 begins or ends on the DNA, so no DNA is shown, and the CDR3 is as TCRdb lists it. This chain links TRBV6-5 with TRBJ1-4; TRBD1 is the table's D call and was not checked against the DNA. The CDR3 is made up of 8 amino acids, end residues included. In germline, CDR1 is MNHEY, CDR2 SVGAGI. The CDR3 here is CASSYKAG.

This sequence joins TRBV25-1 and TRBJ1-1; a weak D match, TRBD1 (6 bases). The CDR3 runs to 12 residues. Germline V gene data show CDR1 as MGHDK and CDR2 as SYGVNS. The V and J ends lost 8 bases and 8 bases respectively, with 15 bases between them. The CDR3 DNA is TGTGCCAGCTCGCGCTCTCAGGGGGAAGCTTTCTTT. Its protein is CASSRSQGEAFF.

This clonotype was counted a few times. The V call is TRBV7-2, the J call TRBJ2-7; D is undetermined. The CDR3 contains 13 residues. Deletions cut 1 base from V and 0 bases from J, with 4 bases between. Germline V gene sequence: CDR1 SGHTA, CDR2 FQGNSA. The CDR3 nucleotides are TGTGCCAGCAGCTTAGTAGACTCCTACGAGCAGTACTTC. Encoded protein: CASSLVDSYEQYF.

This clonotype was recorded a few times. The chain employs TRBV20-1 and TRBJ2-3; a possible D gene is TRBD2 (5 bases). There are 15 residues in the CDR3. V was clipped by 3 bases and J by 1 base, with 14 bases between them. Germline loops: CDR1 DFQATT, CDR2 SNEGSKA (reference sequence). The CDR3 reads CSASGRTEGTDTQYF. Written as DNA, the CDR3 is TGCAGTGCTAGCGGTCGTACGGAGGGCACAGATACGCAGTATTTT.

This clonotype was seen more than once but under ten times. V is TRBV29-1 and J is TRBJ2-7, with D unclear. Trimming stripped 6 bases from V and 3 bases from J, with 9 bases between. CDR3 size: 11 residues. Germline CDR1 SQVTM, CDR2 ANQGSEA. CDR3 sequence reads: CSVRGVYEQYF. CDR3 nucleotide sequence: TGCAGCGTCCGTGGAGTCTACGAGCAGTACTTC.

The genes are TRBV6-1 and TRBJ2-2, with D possibly matching TRBD1 (6 bases). Trimming removed 9 bases from V and 3 bases from J, with 14 bases in between. Per germline, CDR1 MNHNS and CDR2 SASEGT. This CDR3 spans 14 amino acids. In DNA, the CDR3 is TGTGCCAGTAATCCAGGGGTCGACACCGGGGAGCTGTTTTTT. It encodes CASNPGVDTGELFF.

Concerning this clonotype itself: No conserved phenylalanine or tryptophan is present at the end of the CDR3, so a read error is the likely explanation. The chain is built from TRBV6-4 and TRBJ2-2, with D possibly TRBD1 on 6 matching bases. This CDR3 has 10 amino acids. The germline V and J ends were trimmed by 8 bases and 9 bases, with 7 bases remaining between them. CDR1 is MRHNA and CDR2 is SNTAGT in the germline V gene. The CDR3 DNA reads TGTGCCAGCTGGGACAGGGAGCTGTTTCTT. It yields the protein CASWDRELFL.

The chain employs TRBV9 and TRBJ1-2; a possible D gene is TRBD1 (6 bases). The CDR3 length is 13 residues. Germline V lookup: CDR1 SGDLS, CDR2 YYNGEE. Trimming left V 4 bases short and J 1 base short, with 8 bases between. The DNA of the CDR3 is TGTGCCAGCAGCCGACAGGATAACTATGGCTACACCTTC. Protein product: CASSRQDNYGYTF. Based on the CDR3 plus reference TRBV9 and TRBJ1-2, the full variable domain is DSGVTQTPKHLITATGQRVTLRCSPRSGDLSVYWYQQSLDQGLQFLIQYYNGEERAKGNILERFSAQQFPDLHSELNLSSLELGDSALYFCASSRQDNYGYTFGSGTRLTVV.

Of note for this clonotype: This may arise from a read error, as a much more abundant clone is one base away. The chain is built from TRBV29-1 and TRBJ1-2, with a tentative D call TRBD1 (5 bases). Looked up from germline, CDR1 is SQVTM and CDR2 is ANQGSEA. The CDR3 is 11 residues long. Trimming cost V 4 bases and J 7 bases, with 10 bases left between them. CDR3 DNA: TGCAGCGTTGGCACTGGGGGTGGCTACACCTTC. It translates to CSVGTGGGYTF.

The chain is built from TRBV20-1 and TRBJ1-2; tentative D call: TRBD1 (6 bases). Germline V gene data show CDR1 as DFQATT and CDR2 as SNEGSKA (reference sequence). Trimming cost V 0 bases and J 3 bases, with 17 bases left between them. The CDR3 loop spans 16 amino acids. CDR3 nucleotides: TGCAGTGCTAGAGATCGCCAGGGGAAGAGAGACTATGGCTACACCTTC. It yields the protein CSARDRQGKRDYGYTF.

The V call is TRBV19, the J call TRBJ1-3; perhaps TRBD1 as D (5 bases). The CDR3 runs 15 residues. Trimming cost V 6 bases and J 8 bases, with 20 bases left between them. Germline lookup yields CDR1 LNHDA and CDR2 SQIVND (reference sequence). CDR3 coding DNA: TGTGCCAGTAGCCGCACAGGTGGGGACGGAGACACCATATATTTT. Its protein product is CASSRTGGDGDTIYF.

Note on this clonotype: Because the CDR3's place on the DNA is in doubt, the DNA is left out and the CDR3 is given as listed by TCRdb. The chain combines TRBV7-9 with TRBJ1-5; TRBD1, the table's D call, was not compared with the DNA. The germline V gene encodes CDR1 SEHNR and CDR2 FQNEAQ (reference sequence). Counting both end residues, the CDR3 totals 19 amino acids. Here the CDR3 reads CASSLGPGATGSSSSGQHF.

This clonotype came up many times. V is TRBV9 and J is TRBJ1-4; 9 bases are shared with TRBD1. V dropped 4 bases and J dropped 7; count of bases not matched to a gene: 5. Per the germline V gene, CDR1 is SGDLS and CDR2 is YYNGEE. This CDR3 comprises 14 residues. In DNA form, the CDR3 reads TGTGCCAGCAGCCCACAGGGGGCGCGTGAAAAACTGTTTTTT. Translation: CASSPQGAREKLFF.

J is TRBJ2-5 and V is TRBV10-1, with no clear D. This CDR3 is 11 amino acids long. The germline V gene has CDR1 WNHNN and CDR2 SYGVQD (reference sequence). The V end lost 7 bases, the J end lost 9 bases, and 12 bases lay between the germline ends. CDR3 residues: CASMGIQPQYF. The CDR3 nucleotides read TGCGCCAGCATGGGTATCCAGCCCCAGTACTTC.

The chain combines TRBV7-2 with TRBJ2-5, with D maybe TRBD1 (6 bases). From germline, CDR1 is SGHTA and CDR2 FQGNSA. The CDR3 is 13 residues long. V was shortened by 4 bases and J by 2 bases, with 8 bases between the two germline ends. CDR3 nucleotides: TGTGCCAGCAGCTCGGGACATCAAGAGACCCAGTACTTC. Its translation is CASSSGHQETQYF.

The CDR3 protein is CAISEDVFGYTF. CDR3 coding DNA: TGTGCCATCAGTGAAGACGTGTTTGGCTACACCTTC. The chain employs TRBV10-3 and TRBJ1-2; D gene uncertain. The CDR3 has 12 residues. CDR1 ENHRY and CDR2 SYGVKD come from the germline V gene. The V gene lost 3 bases and the J gene lost 7 bases, with 9 bases spanning the gap.

With regard to this clonotype: Because the CDR3's place on the DNA is in doubt, the DNA is left out and the CDR3 is given as listed by TCRdb. The CDR3 is CASSLVPMNTEAFFGQGWGYTF. J is TRBJ1-2 and V is TRBV7-8; the table names TRBD1, a call not compared with the DNA. Germline V gene sequence: CDR1 SGHVS, CDR2 FQNEAQ. With termini counted, the CDR3 has 22 amino acids.

The rearrangement links TRBV6-5 to TRBJ2-6; tentatively, D is TRBD1 (6 bases). In germline, CDR1 is MNHEY, CDR2 SVGAGI. The V end lost 10 bases, the J end lost 0 bases, and 13 bases lay between the germline ends. The CDR3 loop spans 15 amino acids. The CDR3 region is CAIKRGSSGANVLTF. The CDR3 DNA reads as TGTGCCATCAAGAGGGGGAGCTCTGGGGCCAACGTCCTGACTTTC.